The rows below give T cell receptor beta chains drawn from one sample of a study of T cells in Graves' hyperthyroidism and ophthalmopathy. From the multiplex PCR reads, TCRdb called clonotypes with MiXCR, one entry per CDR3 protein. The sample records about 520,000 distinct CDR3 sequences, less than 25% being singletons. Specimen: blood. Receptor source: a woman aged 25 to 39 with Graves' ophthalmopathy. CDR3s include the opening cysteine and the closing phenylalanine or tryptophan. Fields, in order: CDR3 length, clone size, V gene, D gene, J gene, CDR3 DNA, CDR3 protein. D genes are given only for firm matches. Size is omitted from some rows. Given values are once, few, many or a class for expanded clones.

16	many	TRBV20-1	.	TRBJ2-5	TGCAGTGCTAGAGATCAGCTACTGTGGGCATGGGAGACCCAGTACTTC	CSARDQLLWAWETQYF
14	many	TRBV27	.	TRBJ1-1	TGTGCCAGCGCCACCCTGGACAAGAACACTGAAGCTTTCTTT	CASATLDKNTEAFF
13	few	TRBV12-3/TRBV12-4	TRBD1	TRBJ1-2	TGTGCCAGCAGCCCGGGACAGGGGCTCGGGAGGACCTTC	CASSPGQGLGRTF
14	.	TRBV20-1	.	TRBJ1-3	TGCAGTGTCCGACGACAGGCACATGGAAACACCATATATTTT	CSVRRQAHGNTIYF
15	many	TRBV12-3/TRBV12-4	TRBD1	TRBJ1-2	TGTGCCAGCAGCCTTGCCGGACAGGGGGCTTGGGGCTACACCTTC	CASSLAGQGAWGYTF
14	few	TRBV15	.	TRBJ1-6	TGTGCCACCAGCAGAGATCTAACAAACTCACCCCTCCACTTT	CATSRDLTNSPLHF
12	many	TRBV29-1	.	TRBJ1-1	TGCAGCGTTGTGGTCCTGAACACTGAAGCTTTCTTT	CSVVVLNTEAFF
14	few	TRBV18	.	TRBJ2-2	TGTGCCAGCTCACCGAGACAGGACACCGGGGAGCTGTTTTTT	CASSPRQDTGELFF
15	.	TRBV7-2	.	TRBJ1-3	TGTGCCAGCAGCTTAGCAAGTGCCCCTGGAAACACCATATATTTT	CASSLASAPGNTIYF
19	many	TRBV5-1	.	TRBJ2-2	TGCGCCAGCAGCCTCAGGGGCCGTGGGAGGTCTCTGGACACCGGGGAGCTGTTTTTT	CASSLRGRGRSLDTGELFF
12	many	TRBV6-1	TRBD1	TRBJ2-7	TGTGCCAGCGCGGGACAGGGATACGAGCAGTACTTC	CASAGQGYEQYF
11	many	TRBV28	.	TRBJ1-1	TGTGCCAGCATTGTGAACACTGAAGCTTTCTTT	CASIVNTEAFF
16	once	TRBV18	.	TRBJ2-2	TGTGCCAGCTCACCACGGGGGGTCACGAACACCGGGGAGCTGTTTTTT	CASSPRGVTNTGELFF
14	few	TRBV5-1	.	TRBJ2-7	TGCGCCAGCAGCCCTGCGGCGGTAACCTACGAGCAGTACTTC	CASSPAAVTYEQYF
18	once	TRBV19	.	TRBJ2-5	TGTGCCAGTAGTATCCAGGGACAAACAGTGAGAGGAGGAGAGACCCAGTACTTC	CASSIQGQTVRGGETQYF